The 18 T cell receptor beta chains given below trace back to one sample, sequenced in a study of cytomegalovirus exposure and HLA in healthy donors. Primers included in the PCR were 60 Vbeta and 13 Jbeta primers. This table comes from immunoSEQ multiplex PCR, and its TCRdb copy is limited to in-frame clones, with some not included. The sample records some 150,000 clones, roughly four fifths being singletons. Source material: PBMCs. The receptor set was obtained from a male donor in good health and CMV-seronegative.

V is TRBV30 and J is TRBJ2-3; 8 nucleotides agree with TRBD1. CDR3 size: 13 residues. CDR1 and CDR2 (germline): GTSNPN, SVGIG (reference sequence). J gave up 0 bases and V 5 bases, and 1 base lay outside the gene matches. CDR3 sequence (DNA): TGTGCCTGGGACAGGGGAAGCACAGATACGCAGTATTTT. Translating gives CAWDRGSTDTQYF.

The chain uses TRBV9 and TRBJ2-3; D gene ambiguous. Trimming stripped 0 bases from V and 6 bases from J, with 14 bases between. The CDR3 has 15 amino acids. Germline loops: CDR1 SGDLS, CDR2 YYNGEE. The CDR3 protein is CASSVAATLGDTQYF. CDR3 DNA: TGTGCCAGCAGCGTAGCGGCAACTTTGGGCGATACGCAGTATTTT.

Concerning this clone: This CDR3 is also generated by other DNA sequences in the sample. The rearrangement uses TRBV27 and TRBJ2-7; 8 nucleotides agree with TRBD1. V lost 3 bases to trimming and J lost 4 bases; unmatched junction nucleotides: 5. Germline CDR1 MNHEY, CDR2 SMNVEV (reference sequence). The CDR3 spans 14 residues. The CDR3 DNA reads TGTGCCAGCAGTTTGGGACAGGTACCTTACGAGCAGTACTTC. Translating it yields CASSLGQVPYEQYF.

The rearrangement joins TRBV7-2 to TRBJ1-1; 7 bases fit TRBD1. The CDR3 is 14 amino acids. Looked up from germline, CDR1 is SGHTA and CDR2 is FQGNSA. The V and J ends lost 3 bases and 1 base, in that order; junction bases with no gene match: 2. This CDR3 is CASSFQGGNTEAFF. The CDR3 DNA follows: TGTGCCAGCAGCTTTCAGGGGGGGAACACTGAAGCTTTCTTT.

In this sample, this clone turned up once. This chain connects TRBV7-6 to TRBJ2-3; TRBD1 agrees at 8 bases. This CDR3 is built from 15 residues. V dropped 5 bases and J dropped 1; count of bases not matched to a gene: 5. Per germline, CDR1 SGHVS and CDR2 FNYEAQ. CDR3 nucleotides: TGTGCCAGCAGCCAGGACAGGGTCGGCACAGATACGCAGTATTTT. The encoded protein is CASSQDRVGTDTQYF.

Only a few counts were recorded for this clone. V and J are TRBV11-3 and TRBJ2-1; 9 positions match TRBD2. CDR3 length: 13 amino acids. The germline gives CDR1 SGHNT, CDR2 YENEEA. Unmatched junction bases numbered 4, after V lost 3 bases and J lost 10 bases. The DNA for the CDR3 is TGTGCCAGCAGCTTCGAACTAGCGGGCGAGCAGTTCTTC. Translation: CASSFELAGEQFF.

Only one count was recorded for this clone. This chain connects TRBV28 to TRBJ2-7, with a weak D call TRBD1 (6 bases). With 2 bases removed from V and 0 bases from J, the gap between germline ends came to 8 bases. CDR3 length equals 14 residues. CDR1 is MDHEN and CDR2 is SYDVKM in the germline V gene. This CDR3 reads CASSLTGYSYEQYF. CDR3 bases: TGTGCCAGCAGTTTAACAGGGTACTCCTACGAGCAGTACTTC.

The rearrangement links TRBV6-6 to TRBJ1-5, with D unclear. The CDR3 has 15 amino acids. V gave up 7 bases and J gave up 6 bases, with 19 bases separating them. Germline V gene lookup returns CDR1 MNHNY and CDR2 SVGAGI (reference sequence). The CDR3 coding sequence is TGTGCCAGCACCCTAGAGCAGATTATAGGTCAGCCCCAGCATTTT. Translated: CASTLEQIIGQPQHF.

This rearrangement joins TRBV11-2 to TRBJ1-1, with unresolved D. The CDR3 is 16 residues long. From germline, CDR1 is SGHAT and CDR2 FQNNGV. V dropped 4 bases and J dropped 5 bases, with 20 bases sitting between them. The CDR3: CASSSPHSRLRTEAFF. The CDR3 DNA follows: TGTGCCAGCAGCTCTCCCCACTCGCGTTTGAGAACTGAAGCTTTCTTT.

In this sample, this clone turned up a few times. As DNA, the CDR3 is TGTGCCAGCAGCTTAGTGGGCCAGGGTAATTCACCCCTCCACTTT. Translating gives CASSLVGQGNSPLHF. This chain links TRBV7-9 with TRBJ1-6, with D tentatively TRBD1 (5 bases). Germline V CDR1 and CDR2: SEHNR, FQNEAQ (reference sequence). This CDR3 contains 15 residues. V shed 1 base and J shed 6 bases, with 10 bases lying between them. The whole variable domain, filled in from reference TRBV7-9 and TRBJ1-6, reads DTGVSQNPRHKITKRGQNVTFRCDPISEHNRLYWYRQTLGQGPEFLTYFQNEAQLEKSRLLSDRFSAERPKGSFSTLEIQRTEQGDSAMYLCASSLVGQGNSPLHFGNGTRLTVT.

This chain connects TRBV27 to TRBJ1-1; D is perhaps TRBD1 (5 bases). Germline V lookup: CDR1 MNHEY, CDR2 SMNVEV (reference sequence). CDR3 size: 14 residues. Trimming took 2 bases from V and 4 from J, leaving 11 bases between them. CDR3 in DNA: TGTGCCAGCAGTTTAGGGGCCGTGGGCACTGAAGCTTTCTTT. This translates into CASSLGAVGTEAFF.

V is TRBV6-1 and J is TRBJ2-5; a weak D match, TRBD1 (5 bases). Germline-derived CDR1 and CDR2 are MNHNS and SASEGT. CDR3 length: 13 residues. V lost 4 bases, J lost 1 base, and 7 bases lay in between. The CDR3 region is CASSGQFQETQYF. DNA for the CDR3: TGTGCCAGCAGTGGACAGTTCCAAGAGACCCAGTACTTC.

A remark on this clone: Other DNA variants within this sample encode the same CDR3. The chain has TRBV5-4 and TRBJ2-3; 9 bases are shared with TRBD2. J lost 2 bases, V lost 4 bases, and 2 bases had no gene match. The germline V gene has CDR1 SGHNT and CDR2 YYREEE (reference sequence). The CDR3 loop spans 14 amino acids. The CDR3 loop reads CASSLAGYTDTQYF. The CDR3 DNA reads TGTGCCAGCAGCCTAGCGGGGTACACAGATACGCAGTATTTT.

The CDR3 coding sequence is TGTGCCAGCAGCATCCTAGCGGGAGGGGGACAGTACAATGAGCAGTTCTTC. Translation gives CASSILAGGGQYNEQFF. The chain links TRBV7-9 to TRBJ2-1, with 12 bases that match TRBD2. Germline trimming cut 5 bases from V and 4 bases from J; bases unmatched to any gene: 9. The CDR3 extends over 17 amino acids. The germline V gene encodes CDR1 SEHNR and CDR2 FQNEAQ (reference sequence).

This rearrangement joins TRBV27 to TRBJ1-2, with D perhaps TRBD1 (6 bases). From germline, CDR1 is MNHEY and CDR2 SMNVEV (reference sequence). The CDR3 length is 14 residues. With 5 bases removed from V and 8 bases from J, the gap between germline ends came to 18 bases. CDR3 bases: TGTGCCAGCAGTCCGAACAGGGTTAGGGGCGGCTACACCTTC. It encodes CASSPNRVRGGYTF.

CDR3 loop: CASSQVEGVIGEQYF. The DNA of the CDR3 is TGCGCCAGCAGCCAAGTTGAGGGGGTTATAGGCGAGCAGTACTTC. The V and J genes are TRBV4-1 and TRBJ2-7; D may be TRBD1 (6 bases). V lost 1 base, J lost 6 bases, and 16 bases lay in between. The length of the CDR3 is 15 residues. Per the germline V gene, CDR1 is MGHRA and CDR2 is YSYEKL.

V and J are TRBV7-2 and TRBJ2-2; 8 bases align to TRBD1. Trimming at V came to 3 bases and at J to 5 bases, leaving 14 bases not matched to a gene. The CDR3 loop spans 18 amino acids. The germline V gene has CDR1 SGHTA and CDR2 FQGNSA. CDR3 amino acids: CASSFSRAGGASTGELFF. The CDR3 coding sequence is TGTGCCAGCAGCTTCTCCCGGGCAGGGGGCGCGTCTACCGGGGAGCTGTTTTTT.

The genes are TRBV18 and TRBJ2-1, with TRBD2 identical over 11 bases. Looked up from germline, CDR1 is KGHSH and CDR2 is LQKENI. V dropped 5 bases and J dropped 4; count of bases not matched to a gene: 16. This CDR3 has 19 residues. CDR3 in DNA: TGTGCCAGCTCAAAAACTTTGTCGACTAGCGGGATTCGGTACAATGAGCAGTTCTTC. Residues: CASSKTLSTSGIRYNEQFF.